Listed here are 29 T cell receptor beta chains from one sample, sequenced in a study of control samples from healthy donors and cancer patients. Produced via immunoSEQ multiplex PCR; TCRdb's table is partial and in-frame only. This table has around 110,000 clones, more than 75% appearing once. Sequences were obtained from blood. These receptors were collected from a woman in her sixties or seventies in good health.

V and J are TRBV7-2 and TRBJ1-1; the D is unclear. The CDR3 runs 13 residues. Germline V gene lookup returns CDR1 SGHTA and CDR2 FQGNSA. The V gene lost 3 bases and the J gene lost 4 bases, with 9 bases spanning the gap. This chain's CDR3 is CASSFASATEAFF. The CDR3 DNA is TGTGCCAGCAGCTTCGCATCGGCCACTGAAGCTTTCTTT.

The chain links TRBV9 to TRBJ2-5, with TRBD1 as a possible D gene (6 bases). The CDR3 length is 14 residues. Germline assignment: CDR1 SGDLS and CDR2 YYNGEE. Trimming cost V 1 base and J 4 bases, with 11 bases left between them. Here the CDR3 reads CASSVRGGGETQYF. The CDR3 DNA reads TGTGCCAGCAGCGTACGTGGGGGCGGAGAGACCCAGTACTTC.

V is TRBV18 and J is TRBJ2-5; perhaps TRBD2 as D (6 bases). Germline assignment: CDR1 KGHSH and CDR2 LQKENI. V was shortened by 4 bases and J by 4 bases, with 16 bases between the two germline ends. The CDR3 has 15 residues. Here the CDR3 DNA reads TGTGCCAGCTCACGGGGAGGCTCTAAAGGAGAGACCCAGTACTTC. This encodes CASSRGGSKGETQYF. Looking up the rest from reference TRBV18 and TRBJ2-5 gives the full variable domain: NAGVMQNPRHLVRRRGQEARLRCSPMKGHSHVYWYRQLPEEGLKFMVYLQKENIIDESGMPKERFSAEFPKEGPSILRIQQVVRGDSAAYFCASSRGGSKGETQYFGPGTRLLVL.

The chain is built from TRBV4-3 and TRBJ1-4; the match to TRBD1 covers 8 bases. Germline V gene data show CDR1 as LGHNA and CDR2 as YSLEER. CDR3 length equals 15 residues. J lost 7 bases, V lost 3 bases, and 7 bases had no gene match. In DNA form, the CDR3 reads TGCGCCAGCAGCCAGGGAGGACAGGGAAGTGAAAAACTGTTTTTT. Encoded protein: CASSQGGQGSEKLFF.

The count of this clone is one. V usage is TRBV6-2 or TRBV6-3 and J usage is TRBJ1-1; D gene unclear. This CDR3 has 13 residues. Germline V lookup: CDR1 MNHEY, CDR2 SVGEGT. V was shortened by 6 bases and J by 4 bases, with 12 bases between the two germline ends. The CDR3 DNA sequence: TGTGCCAGCAGCCTTGGTGGGATCACTGAAGCTTTCTTT. This gives the protein CASSLGGITEAFF.

The genes are TRBV6-6 and TRBJ1-2; D gene uncertain. The CDR3 covers 13 residues. The V end was cut by 8 bases, the J end by 2 bases, with 12 bases between. Germline V gene lookup returns CDR1 MNHNY and CDR2 SVGAGI (reference sequence). The CDR3 coding sequence is TGTGCCAGCGCCAATGGGGAGAACTATGGCTACACCTTC. This translates into CASANGENYGYTF.

The chain is built from TRBV4-3 and TRBJ2-7, with D unclear. This CDR3 is 14 amino acids long. Trimming shortened V by 0 bases and J by 1 base, and 7 bases separated the two germline ends. The germline CDR1 and CDR2 sequences are LGHNA and YSLEER. The CDR3 here is CASSQDPVSYEQYF. The CDR3, as DNA: TGCGCCAGCAGCCAAGATCCAGTATCCTACGAGCAGTACTTC.

On this clone itself: This CDR3 is also generated by other DNA sequences in the sample. The chain is built from TRBV7-3 and TRBJ2-3; 8 nucleotides agree with TRBD2. Per the germline V gene, CDR1 is SGHTA and CDR2 is FQGTGA. The trim removed 5 bases at V and 5 bases at J, leaving 15 bases unmatched. The CDR3 runs 17 residues. The CDR3 nucleotides are TGTGCCAGCAGCGCCCTGGGTCGGGGGGGCCGAGGAGATACGCAGTATTTT. Its translation is CASSALGRGGRGDTQYF.

The chain links TRBV7-9 to TRBJ1-1; D is perhaps TRBD1 (6 bases). Germline CDR1 reads SEHNR; CDR2 reads FQNEAQ (reference sequence). The CDR3 is made up of 14 amino acids. Trimming took off 0 bases at V and 4 bases at J, with 9 bases between the two ends. The CDR3, as DNA: TGTGCCAGCAGCTTAGCGGGAGGGGGCACTGAAGCTTTCTTT. Encoded protein: CASSLAGGGTEAFF.

CDR3 in amino acids: CASSFEGDSPLHF. For the CDR3, the DNA is TGTGCCAGCAGTTTTGAGGGTGACTCACCCCTCCACTTT. The chain combines TRBV27 with TRBJ1-6; D remains ambiguous. The ends were cut back, 3 bases at V and 10 bases at J, with 10 bases in the middle. The CDR3 consists of 13 residues. CDR1 and CDR2 from the germline V gene are MNHEY and SMNVEV (reference sequence).

As concerns this clone: Other nucleotide sequences from this sample produce the same CDR3. J is TRBJ1-5 and V is TRBV6-1; D not resolved. V lost 2 bases, J lost 0 bases, and 2 bases lay in between. Germline V CDR1 and CDR2: MNHNS, SASEGT. There are 13 residues in the CDR3. CDR3 residues: CASSELSNQPQHF. The CDR3 DNA reads as TGTGCCAGCAGTGAACTTAGCAATCAGCCCCAGCATTTT.

The gene calls are TRBV19 and TRBJ2-1; 8 bases match TRBD1. The trim removed 4 bases at V and 3 bases at J, leaving 5 bases unmatched. Germline V gives CDR1 LNHDA, CDR2 SQIVND (reference sequence). This CDR3 is built from 15 residues. CDR3 sequence reads: CASSNRQGFYNEQFF. CDR3 DNA: TGTGCCAGTAGTAATAGACAGGGGTTCTACAATGAGCAGTTCTTC.

The V gene is TRBV12-5, the J gene TRBJ1-1; 7 positions match TRBD1. The CDR3 has 13 amino acids. CDR1 and CDR2 (germline): LGHNT, FRNRAP. V was pared by 3 bases and J by 6 bases, with 4 bases of the junction left unmatched. In DNA, the CDR3 is TGTGCTAGTGGTTTCCGACAGGGCCCTGAAGCTTTCTTT. Its protein is CASGFRQGPEAFF.

The chain recombines TRBV11-2 with TRBJ1-1; D not certain. The CDR3 is 12 amino acids. The V gene lost 2 bases and the J gene lost 3 bases, with 4 bases spanning the gap. The germline CDR1 and CDR2 sequences are SGHAT and FQNNGV. For the CDR3, the DNA is TGTGCCAGCAGCTTACTTGACACTGAAGCTTTCTTT. Amino acid sequence: CASSLLDTEAFF.

In its sample, this clone was seen once. The CDR3 spells CASSRTVGQNNEKLFF. The CDR3, as DNA: TGTGCCAGCAGTAGAACGGTGGGACAGAATAATGAAAAACTGTTTTTT. The rearrangement links TRBV7-9 to TRBJ1-4, with TRBD1 matching over 7 bases. The CDR3 is 16 amino acids. V was pared by 6 bases and J by 4 bases, with 11 bases of the junction left unmatched. CDR1 and CDR2 (germline): SEHNR, FQNEAQ (reference sequence).

This chain connects TRBV4-2 to TRBJ1-3; D is perhaps TRBD1 (6 bases). Germline loops: CDR1 LGHNA, CDR2 YNFKEQ. The CDR3 has 13 amino acids. V lost 7 bases and J lost 0, with 7 bases in between. In DNA, the CDR3 is TGTGCCAGCAAGGGGGACTCTGGAAACACCATATATTTT. This gives the protein CASKGDSGNTIYF.

The CDR3 is CASSDLLNTEAFF. In DNA, the CDR3 is TGTGCCAGCAGCGACTTACTGAACACTGAAGCTTTCTTT. This chain joins TRBV6-5 and TRBJ1-1, with D uncertain. This CDR3 has 13 residues. Trimming took 6 bases from V and 0 from J, leaving 8 bases between them. Per germline, CDR1 MNHEY and CDR2 SVGAGI.

This chain uses TRBV7-9 with TRBJ1-2; D remains unclear. Trimming removed 3 bases from V and 7 bases from J, with 9 bases in between. CDR1 is SEHNR, CDR2 FQNEAQ, per germline (reference sequence). The CDR3 runs to 12 residues. The CDR3 spells CASSFVEGGYTF. The CDR3 bases are TGTGCCAGCAGCTTCGTAGAGGGTGGCTACACCTTC.

The chain employs TRBV19 and TRBJ1-6, with a possible D match to TRBD1 (6 bases). The CDR3 extends over 13 amino acids. V lost 5 bases and J 12 bases, leaving 14 bases between the germline ends. Germline V CDR1 and CDR2: LNHDA, SQIVND (reference sequence). In DNA form, the CDR3 reads TGTGCCAGTAGTCCCCGGGACAACCAACCCCTCCACTTT. It codes for CASSPRDNQPLHF. Drawing the rest from reference TRBV19 and TRBJ1-6, the complete variable domain is DGGITQSPKYLFRKEGQNVTLSCEQNLNHDAMYWYRQDPGQGLRLIYYSQIVNDFQKGDIAEGYSVSREKKESFPLTVTSAQKNPTAFYLCASSPRDNQPLHFGNGTRLTVT.

The rearrangement uses TRBV5-1 and TRBJ1-5, with 7 bases aligning to TRBD1. Germline V CDR1 and CDR2: SGHRS, YFSETQ. The CDR3 runs to 14 residues. The trim removed 2 bases at V and 4 bases at J, leaving 3 bases unmatched. The CDR3 is CASSFGTANQPQHF. DNA for the CDR3: TGCGCCAGCAGCTTCGGGACAGCTAATCAGCCCCAGCATTTT.

With regard to this clone: Within the sample, other DNA sequences also encode this same CDR3. The chain couples TRBV6-5 to TRBJ2-3; D is perhaps TRBD2 (6 bases). The CDR3 contains 14 residues. CDR1 and CDR2 (germline): MNHEY, SVGAGI. Trimming took off 5 bases at V and 3 bases at J, with 12 bases between the two ends. This CDR3 is CASSLTSSTDTQYF. The CDR3 nucleotides are TGTGCCAGCAGTCTCACTAGCAGTACAGATACGCAGTATTTT.

This sequence joins TRBV9 and TRBJ1-3; D gene uncertain. The CDR3 is 14 amino acids. The V gene's germline CDR1 is SGDLS and CDR2 YYNGEE. Trimming cost V 2 bases and J 0 bases, with 6 bases left between them. The CDR3 loop is CASSVRVSGNTIYF. The DNA of the CDR3 is TGTGCCAGCAGCGTTCGGGTCTCTGGAAACACCATATATTTT.

Only a few counts were recorded for this clone. This sequence joins TRBV15 and TRBJ1-5, with D uncertain. Trimming pared 6 bases from V and 3 bases from J, leaving 9 bases between. Germline loops: CDR1 LNHNV, CDR2 YYDKDF (reference sequence). This CDR3 is built from 13 residues. The CDR3 coding sequence is TGTGCCACCAGTGACACATACAATCAGCCCCAGCATTTT. It is translated as CATSDTYNQPQHF.

The chain combines TRBV4-1 with TRBJ1-6; possible D gene TRBD1, 6 bases. V gave up 3 bases and J gave up 8 bases, with 20 bases separating them. The germline V gene encodes CDR1 MGHRA and CDR2 YSYEKL. The CDR3 sequence is 17 residues long. For the CDR3, the DNA is TGCGCCAGCAGCCAGCCCCTCGGGAGGACAGCGGATTCACCCCTCCACTTT. The encoded protein is CASSQPLGRTADSPLHF.

The chain employs TRBV7-2 and TRBJ2-3; 10 bases align to TRBD2. Germline V gene sequence: CDR1 SGHTA, CDR2 FQGNSA. With 0 bases clipped from V and 2 bases from J, the junction kept 2 bases outside the gene matches. This CDR3 comprises 16 residues. This CDR3 reads CASSLASGGFTDTQYF. The CDR3, as DNA: TGTGCCAGCAGCTTAGCTAGCGGGGGGTTCACAGATACGCAGTATTTT. The full variable domain, its missing parts supplied by reference TRBV7-2 and TRBJ2-3, is GAGVSQSPSNKVTEKGKDVELRCDPISGHTALYWYRQSLGQGLEFLIYFQGNSAPDKSGLPSDRFSAERTGGSVSTLTIQRTQQEDSAVYLCASSLASGGFTDTQYFGPGTRLTVL.

The chain employs TRBV15 and TRBJ2-7; 9 bases are a match to TRBD1. The CDR3 is made up of 13 amino acids. Trimming removed 3 bases from V and 4 bases from J; junction bases left unmatched: 1. From germline, CDR1 is LNHNV and CDR2 YYDKDF (reference sequence). CDR3 coding DNA: TGTGCCACCAGCAGGGACAGGGGATACGAGCAGTACTTC. It yields the protein CATSRDRGYEQYF.

The chain couples TRBV6-5 to TRBJ1-2; 7 bases are a match to TRBD1. CDR3 length: 13 residues. CDR1 and CDR2 (germline): MNHEY, SVGAGI. V dropped 4 bases and J dropped 4; count of bases not matched to a gene: 3. The CDR3 spells CASSSGQLYGYTF. The CDR3 DNA reads as TGTGCCAGCAGTTCGGGACAGCTCTATGGCTACACCTTC.

This chain links TRBV6-6 with TRBJ1-5, with TRBD1 as a possible D gene (5 bases). The CDR3 totals 16 residues. The germline V gene has CDR1 MNHNY and CDR2 SVGAGI (reference sequence). V shed 0 bases and J shed 1 base, with 10 bases lying between them. The CDR3 DNA sequence: TGTGCCAGCAGTTACTCGCAGGGAGGCAGCAATCAGCCCCAGCATTTT. It translates to CASSYSQGGSNQPQHF.

This chain's CDR3 is CASSSPDSYTDTQYF. CDR3 bases: TGTGCCAGCAGCTCCCCGGACAGTTACACAGATACGCAGTATTTT. The V gene is TRBV7-2, the J gene TRBJ2-3, with D perhaps matching TRBD1 (6 bases). The V gene's germline CDR1 is SGHTA and CDR2 FQGNSA. The ends were cut back, 4 bases at V and 2 bases at J, with 13 bases in the middle. The CDR3 has 15 residues.